This T cell receptor (beta chain) emerged from a study of cytomegalovirus exposure and HLA in healthy donors. Study results and caveats: Indistinguishability led to the exclusion of some V segments, TRBV6-2 and TRBV6-3 included. A missense variant in DCLRE1C was later tied to TCR beta V- and J-gene trimming.

Primers for the PCR totalled 60 Vbeta and 13 Jbeta. Only in-frame clones appear in the TCRdb table, and some are missing; sequencing was by immunoSEQ multiplex PCR. There are over 200,000 clones in the sample; over 75% occur only once, and over 1% lies in the top ten. The table lists this clone with a few counts. No antigen is known for it. Sampled while nominally healthy, donors likely had unrecorded immune exposures. The germline V gene has CDR1 SGHRS and CDR2 YFSETQ. With V trimmed by 4 bases and J by 2 bases, 4 bases remained unmatched. This CDR3 comprises 14 residues. This receptor was taken from a human donor in good health. The chain couples TRBV5-1 to TRBJ1-1; 8 bases are shared with TRBD1. The specimen was PBMCs. Here the CDR3 DNA reads TGCGCCAGCAGCGCGTCAGGGGGCAACACTGAAGCTTTCTTT. Translated, it gives CASSASGGNTEAFF. The full variable domain, completed using reference TRBV5-1 and TRBJ1-1, is KAGVTQTPRYLIKTRGQQVTLSCSPISGHRSVSWYQQTPGQGLQFLFEYFSETQRNKGNFPGRFSGRQFSNSRSEMNVSTLELGDSALYLCASSASGGNTEAFFGQGTRLTVV.